Following are 2 T cell receptor beta chains from one sample sequenced in a study of blood T cell repertoires in COVID-19. Some clones are missing from TCRdb's copy, which holds only in-frame ones; the method was immunoSEQ multiplex PCR. There are 200,000 to 300,000 clones in the sample; roughly 90% occur only once, and just under 0.8% lies in the top ten. Sequencing was performed on peripheral blood. The receptor source for this set is a woman aged 25 to 39 with acute or convalescent COVID-19.

The DNA of the CDR3 is TGTGCTAGTGGTTTGGTATTGCCAGGGAGGCGCCACGAGCAGTACTTC. This translates into CASGLVLPGRRHEQYF. This chain connects TRBV12-5 to TRBJ2-7; TRBD2 might be the D (6 bases). Germline V gives CDR1 LGHNT, CDR2 FRNRAP. The CDR3 contains 16 residues. Trimming cost V 0 bases and J 5 bases, with 17 bases left between them.

The rearrangement links TRBV6-6 to TRBJ1-1, with 8 bases aligning to TRBD1. With 6 bases clipped from V and 4 bases from J, the junction kept 4 bases outside the gene matches. This CDR3 has 13 amino acids. CDR1 is MNHNY and CDR2 is SVGAGI in the germline V gene (reference sequence). CDR3 in amino acids: CASRETGGTEAFF. The CDR3 DNA follows: TGTGCCAGCAGAGAAACAGGGGGCACTGAAGCTTTCTTT.